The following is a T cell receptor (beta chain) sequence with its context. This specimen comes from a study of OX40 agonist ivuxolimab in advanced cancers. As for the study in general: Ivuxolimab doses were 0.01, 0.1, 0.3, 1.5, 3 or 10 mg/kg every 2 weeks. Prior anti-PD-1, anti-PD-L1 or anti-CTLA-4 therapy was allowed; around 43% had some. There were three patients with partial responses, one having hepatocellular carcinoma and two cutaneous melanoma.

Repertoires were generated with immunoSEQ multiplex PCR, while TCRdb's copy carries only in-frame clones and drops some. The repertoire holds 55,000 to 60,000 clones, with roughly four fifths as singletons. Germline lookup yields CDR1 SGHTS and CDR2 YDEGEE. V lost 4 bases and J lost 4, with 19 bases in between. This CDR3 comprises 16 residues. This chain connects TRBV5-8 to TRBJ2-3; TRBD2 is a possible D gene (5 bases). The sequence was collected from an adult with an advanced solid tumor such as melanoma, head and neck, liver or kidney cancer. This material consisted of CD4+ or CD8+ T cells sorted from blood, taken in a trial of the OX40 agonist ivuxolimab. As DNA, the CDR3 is TGTGCCAGCAGCCCTAACGGACCAATCGGGGCAGATACGCAGTATTTT. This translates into CASSPNGPIGADTQYF.